This TCR beta chain was obtained from a study of T-cell reconstitution after alpha-beta-depleted transplantation in children (dated by TCRdb to about 2016). Context from the whole study: Using TCR repertoire profiling, the study followed T-cell immune reconstitution in a quantitative way in children after TCRalphabeta/CD19-depleted allogeneic hematopoietic cell transplantation.

The library was generated by PCR. The sequencing machine was an Illumina HiSeq 2500. TCR libraries were prepared with molecular barcoding, using unique molecular identifiers to normalize TCRbeta repertoire quantification. TCRdb redid the processing of the public reads, applying fastp at Q25 and MiXCR, and retained in-frame beta chains. Entries that share a CDR3 protein sequence are merged under the most common genes and DNA. Here the sample has just over 350,000 distinct CDR3 sequences; roughly 15% occur a single time. The ten largest clonotypes hold 3.5% to 4.5% of the sample. V is pared back by 4 bases and J by 3 bases, with 13 bases lying between the germline termini. From cysteine to phenylalanine, the CDR3 is 14 amino acids long. Solely the CDR3 DNA is kept, with 42 bases framed from the first base. The germline V gene (reference sequence) sets CDR1 to LNHDA and CDR2 to SQIVND. In its sample, this clonotype was seen a few times. It lacks a known antigen. Base-call qualities are not available, and no considerably larger clone is one nucleotide away.

The source was PBMCs, collected from the stem cell graft. The rearranged segments are TRBV19 and TRBJ2-7, and perhaps TRBD1 as D gene, on 6 matching bases. The sequence was obtained from a human donor who donated a stem cell graft to a child with Fanconi anemia. The DNA sequence reads TGTGCCAGTAGTAGGGACACCCTAAACTACGAGCAGTACTTC. Its protein product is CASSRDTLNYEQYF.